The rows below give T cell receptor beta chains drawn from one sample of a study of T cell changes during pregnancy in multiple sclerosis. Sequenced by immunoSEQ multiplex PCR; TCRdb stores in-frame clones only, minus some. Altogether around 12,000 clones are present, about 91% being singletons, with the ten largest covering less than 9.5%. Specimen: CD8+ T cells from peripheral blood mononuclear cells, collected in the second trimester of pregnancy. These receptors were collected from a female donor in good health, enrolled as a control in a pregnancy study. The CDR3 runs from the conserved cysteine through the conserved F or W. D genes are given only for firm matches. Size values are once, few and many counts, or a class for expanded clones, and some rows have none.

D gene,V gene,J gene,clone size,CDR3 protein,CDR3 DNA
NA,TRBV6-5,TRBJ1-2,once,CASSYGARSVRGYTF,TGTGCCAGCAGTTACGGGGCCCGATCGGTGCGTGGCTACACCTTC
NA,TRBV9,TRBJ2-5,NA,CASSVGLAVAQETQYF,TGTGCCAGCAGCGTAGGCCTAGCTGTCGCCCAAGAGACCCAGTACTTC
TRBD1,TRBV29-1,TRBJ2-2,NA,CSVPTGANTGELFF,TGCAGCGTACCCACAGGGGCGAACACCGGGGAGCTGTTTTTT
NA,TRBV7-2,TRBJ1-2,NA,CASSLEPGLGAGYTF,TGTGCCAGCAGCTTAGAGCCGGGATTGGGAGCTGGCTACACCTTC
NA,TRBV4-3,TRBJ2-1,NA,CASSQDPGAYNEQFF,TGCGCCAGCAGCCAAGATCCTGGGGCTTACAATGAGCAGTTCTTC
NA,TRBV29-1,TRBJ2-3,NA,CSAAEGQRTTDTQYF,TGCAGCGCTGCGGAGGGACAGAGGACTACAGATACGCAGTATTTT
NA,TRBV5-1,TRBJ2-2,NA,CASSLFEPTGELFF,TGCGCCAGCAGCTTGTTCGAGCCTACCGGGGAGCTGTTTTTT
NA,TRBV7-7,TRBJ1-2,NA,CASSLVAGAIYGYTF,TGTGCTAGCAGCTTAGTGGCAGGGGCCATTTATGGCTACACCTTC
TRBD1,TRBV4-1,TRBJ1-1,once,CASSRPQQGLGEAFF,TGCGCCAGCAGCCGCCCTCAACAGGGGCTGGGTGAAGCTTTCTTT
NA,TRBV27,TRBJ1-2,NA,CASSFKGGRTGIYGYTF,TGTGCCAGCAGTTTTAAGGGGGGGCGGACGGGAATTTATGGCTACACCTTC
TRBD1,TRBV9,TRBJ2-1,NA,CASSGNRDRVDNEQFF,TGTGCCAGCAGCGGAAACCGGGACAGGGTGGACAATGAGCAGTTCTTC
NA,TRBV27,TRBJ2-1,NA,CASSLTGTKNEQFF,TGTGCCAGCAGTTTAACGGGAACGAAGAATGAGCAGTTCTTC
TRBD2,TRBV7-3,TRBJ2-1,NA,CASSPWTSGRDYNEQFF,TGTGCCAGCAGCCCATGGACTAGCGGGAGGGATTACAATGAGCAGTTCTTC
NA,TRBV7-3,TRBJ2-7,NA,CASSSPGKTGQYF,TGTGCCAGCAGCTCGCCGGGGAAGACGGGGCAGTACTTC
NA,TRBV19,TRBJ1-2,once,CASSIQGFAQGYTF,TGTGCCAGTAGTATCCAGGGTTTTGCCCAGGGCTACACCTTC
NA,TRBV7-9,TRBJ2-3,NA,CASSPTPNPNTQYF,TGTGCCAGCAGCCCTACCCCTAACCCAAATACGCAGTATTTT
TRBD1,TRBV19,TRBJ1-1,NA,CASSDRGTEAFF,TGTGCCAGTAGTGACAGGGGGACTGAAGCTTTCTTT
NA,TRBV2,TRBJ2-7,NA,CASTTDSSYEQYF,TGTGCCAGCACAACGGACTCCTCCTACGAGCAGTACTTC
TRBD2,TRBV7-8,TRBJ2-3,NA,CASSLSGGLSTDTQYF,TGTGCCAGCAGCTTATCGGGAGGCCTTAGCACAGATACGCAGTATTTT
NA,TRBV7-2,TRBJ2-6,NA,CASSLDRVGSGANVLTF,TGTGCCAGCAGCTTAGACAGGGTGGGGTCTGGGGCCAACGTCCTGACTTTC
NA,TRBV2,TRBJ2-1,NA,CASSEARDASYEQFF,TGTGCCAGCAGTGAAGCGCGGGACGCATCGTATGAGCAGTTCTTC
NA,TRBV5-1,TRBJ1-2,few,CASNGAAGHGYTF,TGCGCCAGCAATGGAGCGGCGGGGCATGGCTACACCTTC